This T cell receptor (beta chain) is drawn from a study of PD-1 blockade in classical Hodgkin lymphoma. CDR1 is SGDLS, CDR2 YYNGEE, per germline. V shed 3 bases and J shed 8 bases, with 14 bases lying between them. There are 14 residues in the CDR3. In regard to this clone: Its matching antigen is unknown.

Relapse was seen in all patients after autologous stem cell transplantation, and brentuximab vedotin exposure was variable. Sequenced by immunoSEQ multiplex PCR; TCRdb stores in-frame clones only, minus some. This sample has some 62,000 clones; roughly 88% occur once, and the top ten carry 9.5% to 15%. Whole-study results and caveats: The authors excluded patients who started nivolumab under 1 year after ASCT. Reports described newly diagnosed patients as having lower baseline TCR diversity than healthy donors. Repertoire difference causes, possibly disease activity or prior therapy, remain undefined.

The specimen was peripheral blood mononuclear cells (PBMCs), collected at baseline. This receptor was taken from a human donor with classical Hodgkin lymphoma. The V and J genes are TRBV9 and TRBJ1-4; D is possibly TRBD1 (5 bases). CDR3: CASSAGLAGEKLFF. The CDR3 coding sequence is TGTGCCAGCAGCGCGGGTCTCGCAGGGGAAAAACTGTTTTTT.